The rows below give T cell receptor beta chains drawn from one sample of a study of shared clonotypes between healthy human individuals. Libraries were prepared by immunoSEQ multiplex PCR; TCRdb keeps only in-frame clonotypes and omits some of them. Of 600,000 or so clones in the sample, 85% to 95% were seen once. The sequenced sample was naive CD8+ T cells sorted from blood. The receptors originated from a woman in her 30s in good health. Each CDR3 is given with its conserved first and last residue. A D gene is named only where the DNA matches it firmly. Size tells how often a clone was seen (once, few, many) or the class of an expanded clone, and some rows leave it out.

TRBV5-1	NA	15	TRBD2	TRBJ2-7	TGCGCCAGCAGCTTGTTCACTAGCGGGAGCTACGAGCAGTACTTC	CASSLFTSGSYEQYF
TRBV27	NA	13	NA	TRBJ1-5	TGTGCCAGCAGTTTTTTTGGGGGTCAGCCCCAGCATTTT	CASSFFGGQPQHF
TRBV11-2	NA	18	TRBD2	TRBJ2-3	TGTGCCAGCAGCTTAGAGGGACTAGCGGGAGGGCCAACAGATACGCAGTATTTT	CASSLEGLAGGPTDTQYF
TRBV29-1	NA	17	TRBD1	TRBJ2-7	TGCAGCGTTGAAGAGTGGAGGAGGGACAGGGGGACCTACGAGCAGTACTTC	CSVEEWRRDRGTYEQYF
TRBV6-6	once	13	NA	TRBJ2-7	TGTGCCAGCAGTTTGGGGGAAACCTACGAGCAGTACTTC	CASSLGETYEQYF
TRBV28	once	14	NA	TRBJ2-2	TGTGCCAGCAGTCCCCAAGGAGGTCCCGGGGAGCTGTTTTTT	CASSPQGGPGELFF
TRBV6-5	NA	14	TRBD1	TRBJ2-7	TGTGCCAGCAGTGGGACAGGGGGTCTTGGCGAGCAGTACTTC	CASSGTGGLGEQYF
TRBV5-4	NA	11	NA	TRBJ2-7	TGTGCCAGCAGCTCGAACTACGAGCAGTACTTC	CASSSNYEQYF
TRBV7-9	NA	15	NA	TRBJ2-7	TGTGCCAGCAGCTTACTCCGGACACCTACCTACGAGCAGTACTTC	CASSLLRTPTYEQYF
TRBV5-1	NA	16	NA	TRBJ1-1	TGCGCCAGCAGGTATGGCAGCGGTAAGATGAACACTGAAGCTTTCTTT	CASRYGSGKMNTEAFF
TRBV14	once	15	TRBD2	TRBJ2-7	TGTGCCAGCAGCCACCGACTAGCGGGAGCCTACGAGCAGTACTTC	CASSHRLAGAYEQYF
TRBV19	NA	15	NA	TRBJ2-4	TGTGCCAGTAGTCCGGGATGGGGAGTCGGGAACATTCAGTACTTC	CASSPGWGVGNIQYF
TRBV27	NA	15	NA	TRBJ2-7	TGTGCCAGCGAAAACCGGGCCAGGGGTCAGGACGAGCAGTACTTC	CASENRARGQDEQYF
TRBV28	NA	12	TRBD1	TRBJ2-3	TGTGCCAGCAGGGGGTCGACAGGGTCGCAGTATTTT	CASRGSTGSQYF
TRBV7-8	NA	11	TRBD1	TRBJ2-1	TGTGCCAGCAGCCCAGGGACAGCCCAGTTCTTC	CASSPGTAQFF
TRBV6-5	NA	13	NA	TRBJ2-7	TGTGCCAGCAGTGAAAACAGGGCCTACGAGCAGTACTTC	CASSENRAYEQYF
TRBV30	NA	13	NA	TRBJ1-2	TGTGCCTGGACCCCCAACGTGGGCCGTGGCTACACCTTC	CAWTPNVGRGYTF
TRBV5-6	NA	14	NA	TRBJ1-4	TGTGCCAGCAGCTTGAGGGGGGAAAATGAAAAACTGTTTTTT	CASSLRGENEKLFF
TRBV5-6	NA	15	TRBD2	TRBJ2-7	TGTGCCAGCAGCTCTGGACTAGCGAGCCCCTACGAGCAGTACTTC	CASSSGLASPYEQYF
TRBV11-2	NA	15	TRBD2	TRBJ2-7	TGTGCCAGCAGCTTATCGCCTAGCGGACACTACGAGCAGTACTTC	CASSLSPSGHYEQYF
TRBV19	NA	14	NA	TRBJ2-7	TGTGCCAGTAGTATAGATCTATGGGGGTACGAGCAGTACTTC	CASSIDLWGYEQYF
TRBV9	NA	16	NA	TRBJ2-1	TGTGCCAGCAGCGTAGCTAGGGCTACCAACTACAATGAGCAGTTCTTC	CASSVARATNYNEQFF
TRBV4-1	NA	15	TRBD1	TRBJ2-2	TGCGCCAGCAGCCAAAACAGGGGGCTGGAGGGGGAGCTGTTTTTT	CASSQNRGLEGELFF
TRBV6-1	NA	11	NA	TRBJ2-7	TGTGCTCTCGGTGAAGTCTACGAGCAGTACTTC	CALGEVYEQYF
TRBV5-4	NA	14	TRBD1	TRBJ2-1	TGTGCCAGCAGCTCATGGACAGGTAACAATGAGCAGTTCTTC	CASSSWTGNNEQFF
TRBV27	NA	13	TRBD1	TRBJ2-5	TGTGCCAGCAGTCTGACAGGGTTAGAGACCCAGTACTTC	CASSLTGLETQYF
TRBV11-2	NA	14	TRBD1	TRBJ2-7	TGTGCCAGCAGCCTGGACAGGGAAGGGGACGAGCAGTACTTC	CASSLDREGDEQYF
TRBV28	NA	14	NA	TRBJ2-5	TGTGCCAGCAGTCCCTTGGGGGTCGGGGAGACCCAGTACTTC	CASSPLGVGETQYF
TRBV5-1	NA	11	NA	TRBJ1-1	TGCGCCAGCAGTATGGGACGCGAAGCTTTCTTT	CASSMGREAFF
TRBV4-1	NA	16	NA	TRBJ2-7	TGCGCCAGCAGCCAAGGAGGAATTAGCGGCACCTACGAGCAGTACTTC	CASSQGGISGTYEQYF
TRBV6-1	once	14	NA	TRBJ2-7	TGTGCCAGCAGTGAAGGCCCCGCCGCCTACGAGCAGTACTTC	CASSEGPAAYEQYF
TRBV11-2	once	13	TRBD1	TRBJ2-7	TGTGCCAGCAGCTTTGGGACAGGGTACGAGCAGTACTTC	CASSFGTGYEQYF
TRBV7-9	NA	14	NA	TRBJ2-1	TGTGCCAGCAGCTTAGGGGGGTCCTACAATGAGCAGTTCTTC	CASSLGGSYNEQFF
TRBV7-8	NA	13	NA	TRBJ2-1	TGTGCCAGCAGCTTGGACGGTTACAATGAGCAGTTCTTC	CASSLDGYNEQFF
TRBV19	NA	15	NA	TRBJ1-1	TGTGCCAGTAGTCATCACATCGGGGGGCTCTCTGAAGCTTTCTTT	CASSHHIGGLSEAFF
TRBV2	NA	17	TRBD1	TRBJ2-7	TGTGCCAGCAGGGGCCGTTTGGGACAGGGGGGAACCTACGAGCAGTACTTC	CASRGRLGQGGTYEQYF
TRBV30	NA	17	NA	TRBJ1-4	TGTGCCTGGAGGGTTAAAGCCGGCGACGCGGCTAATGAAAAACTGTTTTTT	CAWRVKAGDAANEKLFF
TRBV11-2	NA	15	NA	TRBJ2-7	TGTGCCAGCAGCTCAAGACTAGAAAGGGGGCCCGAGCAGTACTTC	CASSSRLERGPEQYF
TRBV28	once	12	NA	TRBJ1-2	TGTGCCAGCAGCCCCCTGTCCGGTGGCTACACCTTC	CASSPLSGGYTF
TRBV19	NA	15	TRBD2	TRBJ2-7	TGTGCCAGTAGTGTGAGACTAGCGGAGACCTACGAGCAGTACTTC	CASSVRLAETYEQYF
TRBV19	NA	17	NA	TRBJ1-5	TGTGCCAGTAGTATAGGAGGCTCGGGTCGGTGGAGTCAGCCCCAGCATTTT	CASSIGGSGRWSQPQHF
TRBV29-1	NA	14	TRBD2	TRBJ2-3	TGCAGCGCCGTGCCGGGACTATCAACAGATACGCAGTATTTT	CSAVPGLSTDTQYF
TRBV28	NA	17	TRBD2	TRBJ2-3	TGTGCCAGCAGTTGGGCTAGCGGGAGTATGCGGAGGCCTACGCAGTATTTT	CASSWASGSMRRPTQYF
TRBV7-9	NA	14	NA	TRBJ2-1	TGTGCCAGCAGCCGACTCAGCTCCTACAATGAGCAGTTCTTC	CASSRLSSYNEQFF
TRBV29-1	NA	15	NA	TRBJ2-6	TGCAGCGCATGCGGGGACCCCTCTGGGGCCAACGTCCTGACTTTC	CSACGDPSGANVLTF
TRBV5-4	NA	14	TRBD1	TRBJ1-2	TGTGCCAGCGTGGCGGCCACAGGGGACTATGGCTACACCTTC	CASVAATGDYGYTF
TRBV5-1	NA	15	NA	TRBJ2-1	TGCGCCAGCAGCTTATCGAGGACGCAACAGAGTGAGCAGTTCTTC	CASSLSRTQQSEQFF
TRBV30	NA	13	TRBD2	TRBJ2-7	TGTGCCTGGAGGGGGACTAGCCGGAGCGAGCAGTACTTC	CAWRGTSRSEQYF
TRBV5-6	NA	13	NA	TRBJ2-7	TGTGCCAGCAGCTTGGCGACAGACAGGGAGCAGTACTTC	CASSLATDREQYF
TRBV6-5	once	14	TRBD1	TRBJ1-2	TGTGCCAGCAGGCCGACAGGGGCCCTCCATGGCTACACCTTC	CASRPTGALHGYTF
TRBV11-3	NA	11	NA	TRBJ2-5	TGTGCCAGCAGCTTATTAGGGGACCAGTACTTC	CASSLLGDQYF
TRBV29-1	NA	14	TRBD1	TRBJ1-2	TGCAGCGTTGAATCCGGACAGGCAGTATATGGCTACACCTTC	CSVESGQAVYGYTF
TRBV4-1	NA	14	NA	TRBJ1-1	TGCGCCAGCAGCCAAGAAAGGGAAGACACTGAAGCTTTCTTT	CASSQEREDTEAFF
TRBV28	NA	15	TRBD2	TRBJ2-7	TGTGCCAGCAGCCCGACTAGCGGGAGTTCGGAAGAGCAGTACTTC	CASSPTSGSSEEQYF